This T cell receptor beta chain was recovered during a study of shared clonotypes between healthy human individuals. The wider study: A donor's plate count was three for CD4 naive and three for CD4 memory; CD8 naive had two and CD8 memory one. Overall study findings and caveats: Generation probabilities of non-shared clonotypes were lower (relative to those shared by all four donors). A generally larger estimated richness was seen in naive subsets than in memory subsets.

The data were produced by immunoSEQ multiplex PCR, yet TCRdb's version contains in-frame clones alone and is incomplete. The sample yields about 320,000 clones, roughly 84% seen once. Germline-derived CDR1 and CDR2 are MGHRA and YSYEKL. CDR3 length: 17 residues. With 2 bases clipped from V and 2 bases from J, the junction kept 8 bases outside the gene matches. As to this clone: As yet, its antigen is unknown.

This clonotype originated in a man between 18 and 29 years old in good health. Sequencing was performed on memory CD8+ T cells sorted from blood. The subset here: CD45RO+ cells pooled with CCR7-negative TemRA cells. The chain links TRBV4-1 to TRBJ2-1; 8 nucleotides line up with TRBD2. The CDR3 loop reads CASSQRVGTSPYNEQFF. The CDR3 coding sequence is TGCGCCAGCAGCCAAAGAGTCGGGACTAGTCCCTACAATGAGCAGTTCTTC.